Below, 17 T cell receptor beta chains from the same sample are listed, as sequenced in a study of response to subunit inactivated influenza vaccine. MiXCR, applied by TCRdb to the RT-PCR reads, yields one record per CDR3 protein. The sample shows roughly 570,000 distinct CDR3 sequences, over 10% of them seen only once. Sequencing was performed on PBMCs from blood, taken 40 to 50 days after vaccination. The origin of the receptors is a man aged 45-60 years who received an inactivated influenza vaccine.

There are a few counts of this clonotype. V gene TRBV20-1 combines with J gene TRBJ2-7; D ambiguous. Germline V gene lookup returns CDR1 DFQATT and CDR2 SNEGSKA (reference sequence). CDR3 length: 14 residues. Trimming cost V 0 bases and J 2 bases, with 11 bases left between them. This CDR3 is CSARDQGPPYEQYF. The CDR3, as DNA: TGCAGTGCTAGAGATCAAGGGCCGCCCTACGAGCAGTACTTC.

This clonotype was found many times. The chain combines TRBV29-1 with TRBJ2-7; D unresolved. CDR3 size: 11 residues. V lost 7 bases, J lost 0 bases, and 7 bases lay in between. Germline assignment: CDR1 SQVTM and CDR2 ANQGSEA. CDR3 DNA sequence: TGCAGCGCAAGGGTCTCCTACGAGCAGTACTTC. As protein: CSARVSYEQYF.

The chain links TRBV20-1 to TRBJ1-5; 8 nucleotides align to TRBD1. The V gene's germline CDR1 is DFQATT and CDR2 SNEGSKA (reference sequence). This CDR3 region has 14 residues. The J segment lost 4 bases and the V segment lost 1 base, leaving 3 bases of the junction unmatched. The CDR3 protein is CSARARGPNQPQHF. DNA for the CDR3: TGCAGTGCTAGAGCCAGGGGGCCGAATCAGCCCCAGCATTTT.

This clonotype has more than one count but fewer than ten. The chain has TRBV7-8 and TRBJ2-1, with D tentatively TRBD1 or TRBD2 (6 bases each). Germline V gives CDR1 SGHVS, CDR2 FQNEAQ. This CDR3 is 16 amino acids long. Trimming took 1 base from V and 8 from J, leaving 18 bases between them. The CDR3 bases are TGTGCCAGCAGCTTAGGAAGGGGGGCAGGGAGGTATGAGCAGTTCTTC. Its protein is CASSLGRGAGRYEQFF.

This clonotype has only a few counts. Here the CDR3 DNA reads TGTGCCAGCAGCGAGCAGGGTGGGCGCAATCAGCCCCAGCATTTT. Translated, it gives CASSEQGGRNQPQHF. This rearrangement joins TRBV4-2 to TRBJ1-5; TRBD1 is a possible D gene (5 bases). V was trimmed by 5 bases and J by 2 bases, leaving 13 bases between them. The CDR3 loop spans 15 amino acids. In germline, CDR1 is LGHNA, CDR2 YNFKEQ.

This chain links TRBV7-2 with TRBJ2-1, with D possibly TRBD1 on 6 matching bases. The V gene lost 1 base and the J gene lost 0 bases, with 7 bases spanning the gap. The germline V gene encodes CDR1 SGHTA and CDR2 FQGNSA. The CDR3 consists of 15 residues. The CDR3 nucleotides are TGTGCCAGCAGCTTAGTCAGGGGCTCCTACAATGAGCAGTTCTTC. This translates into CASSLVRGSYNEQFF.

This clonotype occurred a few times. CDR3 amino acids: CASSLGARGQGTIQYF. The CDR3 nucleotides are TGTGCCAGCAGCTTAGGTGCGAGGGGGCAGGGGACCATTCAGTACTTC. The rearrangement joins TRBV7-6 to TRBJ2-4, with 7 bases identical to TRBD1. The germline CDR1 and CDR2 sequences are SGHVS and FNYEAQ. The V and J ends lost 1 base and 9 bases, in that order; junction bases with no gene match: 12. There are 16 residues in the CDR3. The variable domain in full, completed from reference TRBV7-6 and TRBJ2-4, reads GAGVSQSPRYKVTKRGQDVALRCDPISGHVSLYWYRQALGQGPEFLTYFNYEAQQDKSGLPNDRFSAERPEGSISTLTIQRTEQRDSAMYRCASSLGARGQGTIQYFGAGTRLSVL.

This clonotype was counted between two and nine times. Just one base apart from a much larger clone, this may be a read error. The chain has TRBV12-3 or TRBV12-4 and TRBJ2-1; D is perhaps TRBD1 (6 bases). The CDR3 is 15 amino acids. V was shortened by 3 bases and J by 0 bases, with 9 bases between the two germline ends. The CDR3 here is CASSFQGSSYNEQFF. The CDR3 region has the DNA TGTGCCAGCAGTTTCCAGGGGAGCTCCTACAATGAGCAGTTCTTC.

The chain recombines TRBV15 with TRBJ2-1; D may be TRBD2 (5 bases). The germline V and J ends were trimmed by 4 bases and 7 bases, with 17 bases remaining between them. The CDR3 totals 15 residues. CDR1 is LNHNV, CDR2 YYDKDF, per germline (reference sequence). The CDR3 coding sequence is TGTGCCACCAGCAACCGGGGTCATACTGGAAATGAGCAGTTCTTC. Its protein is CATSNRGHTGNEQFF.

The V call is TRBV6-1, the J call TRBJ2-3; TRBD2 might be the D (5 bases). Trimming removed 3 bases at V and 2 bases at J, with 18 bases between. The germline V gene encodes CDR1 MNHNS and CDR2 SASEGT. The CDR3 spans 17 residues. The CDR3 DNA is TGTGCCAGCAGTGACCCAATCGCGAGGGAGCACACAGATACGCAGTATTTT. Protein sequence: CASSDPIAREHTDTQYF.

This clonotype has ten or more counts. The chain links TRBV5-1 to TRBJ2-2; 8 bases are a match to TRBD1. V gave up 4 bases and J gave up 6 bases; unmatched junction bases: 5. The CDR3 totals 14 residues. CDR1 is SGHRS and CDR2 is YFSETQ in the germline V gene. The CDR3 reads CASSPGQGAGELFF. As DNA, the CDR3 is TGCGCCAGCAGCCCAGGACAGGGAGCCGGGGAGCTGTTTTTT.

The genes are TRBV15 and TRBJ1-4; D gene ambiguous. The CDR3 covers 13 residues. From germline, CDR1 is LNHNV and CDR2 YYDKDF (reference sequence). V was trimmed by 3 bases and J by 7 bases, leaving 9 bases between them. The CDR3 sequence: CATSRAALEKLFF. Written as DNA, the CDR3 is TGTGCCACCAGCAGGGCCGCACTTGAAAAACTGTTTTTT.

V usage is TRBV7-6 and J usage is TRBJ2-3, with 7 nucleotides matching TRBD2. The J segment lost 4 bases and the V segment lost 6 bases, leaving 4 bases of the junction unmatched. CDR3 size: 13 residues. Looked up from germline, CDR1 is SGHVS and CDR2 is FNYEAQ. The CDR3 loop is CASSRGVSDTQYF. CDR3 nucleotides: TGTGCCAGCAGTCGGGGGGTTTCAGATACGCAGTATTTT.

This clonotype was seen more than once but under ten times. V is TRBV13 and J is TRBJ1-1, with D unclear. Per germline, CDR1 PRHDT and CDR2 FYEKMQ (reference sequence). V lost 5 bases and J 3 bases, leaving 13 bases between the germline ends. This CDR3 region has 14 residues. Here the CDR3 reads CASSPDNGDTEAFF. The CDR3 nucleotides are TGTGCCAGCAGCCCCGACAATGGGGACACTGAAGCTTTCTTT. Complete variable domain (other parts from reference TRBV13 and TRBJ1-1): AAGVIQSPRHLIKEKRETATLKCYPIPRHDTVYWYQQGPGQDPQFLISFYEKMQSDKGSIPDRFSAQQFSDYHSELNMSSLELGDSALYFCASSPDNGDTEAFFGQGTRLTVV.

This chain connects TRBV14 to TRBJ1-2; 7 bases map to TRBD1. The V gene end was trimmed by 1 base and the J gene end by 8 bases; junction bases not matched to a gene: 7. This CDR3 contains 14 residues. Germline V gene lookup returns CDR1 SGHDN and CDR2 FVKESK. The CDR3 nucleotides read TGTGCCAGCAGCCAAGGAGTGACAGGGAGAGGCTACACCTTC. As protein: CASSQGVTGRGYTF.

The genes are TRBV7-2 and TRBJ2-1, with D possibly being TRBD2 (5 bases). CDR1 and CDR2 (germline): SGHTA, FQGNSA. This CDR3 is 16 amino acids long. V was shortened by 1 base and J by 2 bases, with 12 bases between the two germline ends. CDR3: CASSLVGGETYNEQFF. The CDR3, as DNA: TGTGCCAGCAGCTTAGTTGGTGGGGAGACCTACAATGAGCAGTTCTTC.

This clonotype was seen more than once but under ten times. CDR3 bases: TGTGCCAGCAGTTACTTGGCGGTCCTGGATAATTCACCCCTCCACTTT. Amino acids: CASSYLAVLDNSPLHF. The chain combines TRBV6-5 with TRBJ1-6; D is ambiguous. The CDR3 consists of 16 residues. Trimming removed 1 base at V and 5 bases at J, with 12 bases between. CDR1 MNHEY and CDR2 SVGAGI come from the germline V gene.